This T cell receptor (beta chain) emerged from a study of blood T cell repertoires in COVID-19. Across the whole study: There were acute and convalescent COVID-19 samples, and they came from the United States, Italy and Spain.

V trimming: 6 bases; J trimming: 3 bases; junction bases outside the gene matches: 4. From germline, CDR1 is MNHEY and CDR2 SMNVEV (reference sequence). The CDR3 covers 13 residues. This clone came up once. This table comes from immunoSEQ multiplex PCR, and its TCRdb copy is limited to in-frame clones, with some not included. The repertoire includes 60,000 or so clones, roughly 88% of them detected once, and roughly a tenth sits in the top ten. Patients from Seattle were sampled longitudinally, starting during active infection. This sequence was found in a man aged 25-45 years with COVID-19, enrolled during active disease. Sequenced input: peripheral blood. The gene calls are TRBV27 and TRBJ2-7; the match to TRBD2 covers 8 bases. As DNA, the CDR3 is TGTGCCAGCAGGACGGGAGGGGACTACGAGCAGTACTTC. Translation: CASRTGGDYEQYF.